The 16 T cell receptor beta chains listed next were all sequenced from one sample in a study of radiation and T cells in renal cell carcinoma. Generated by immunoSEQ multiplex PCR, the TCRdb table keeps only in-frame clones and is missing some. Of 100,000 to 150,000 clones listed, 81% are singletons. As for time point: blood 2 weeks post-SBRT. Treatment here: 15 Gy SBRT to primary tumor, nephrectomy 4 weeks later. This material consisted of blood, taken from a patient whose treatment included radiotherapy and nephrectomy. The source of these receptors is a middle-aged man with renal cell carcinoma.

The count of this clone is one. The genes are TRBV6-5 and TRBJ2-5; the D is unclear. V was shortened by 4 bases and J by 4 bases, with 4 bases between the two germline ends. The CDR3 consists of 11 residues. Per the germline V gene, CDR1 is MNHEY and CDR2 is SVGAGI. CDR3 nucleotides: TGTGCCAGCAGTTCCCGAGAGACCCAGTACTTC. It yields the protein CASSSRETQYF.

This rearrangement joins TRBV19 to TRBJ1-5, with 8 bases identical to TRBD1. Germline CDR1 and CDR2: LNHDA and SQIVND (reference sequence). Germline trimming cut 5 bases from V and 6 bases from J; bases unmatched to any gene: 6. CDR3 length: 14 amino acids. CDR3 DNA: TGTGCCAGTAGTCCCTCAGGGGGCAGTCAGCCCCAGCATTTT. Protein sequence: CASSPSGGSQPQHF.

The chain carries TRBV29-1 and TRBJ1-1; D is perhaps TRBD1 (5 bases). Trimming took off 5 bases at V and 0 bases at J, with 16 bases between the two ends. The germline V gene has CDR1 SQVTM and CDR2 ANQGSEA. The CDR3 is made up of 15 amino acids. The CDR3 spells CSVMYWEGMNTEAFF. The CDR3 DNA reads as TGCAGCGTTATGTATTGGGAGGGGATGAACACTGAAGCTTTCTTT.

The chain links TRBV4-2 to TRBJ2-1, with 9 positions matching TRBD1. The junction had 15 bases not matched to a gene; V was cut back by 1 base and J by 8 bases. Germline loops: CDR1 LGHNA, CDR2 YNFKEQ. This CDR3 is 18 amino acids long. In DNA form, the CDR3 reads TGTGCCAGCAGCCAAGTACTATTGGGACAGGGTAGGCAGGATGAGCAGTTCTTC. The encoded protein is CASSQVLLGQGRQDEQFF.

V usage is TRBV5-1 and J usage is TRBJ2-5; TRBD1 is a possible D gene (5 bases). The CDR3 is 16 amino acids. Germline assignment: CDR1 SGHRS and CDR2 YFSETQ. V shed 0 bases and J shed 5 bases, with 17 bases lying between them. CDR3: CASSLGTLIEAETQYF. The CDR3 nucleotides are TGCGCCAGCAGCTTGGGGACACTGATTGAGGCGGAGACCCAGTACTTC.

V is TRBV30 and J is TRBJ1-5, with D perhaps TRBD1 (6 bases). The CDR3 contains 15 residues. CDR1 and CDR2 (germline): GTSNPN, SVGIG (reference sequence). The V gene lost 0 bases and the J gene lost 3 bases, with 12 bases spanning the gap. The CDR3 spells CAWSVGGDNNQPQHF. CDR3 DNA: TGTGCCTGGAGTGTTGGCGGGGACAACAATCAGCCCCAGCATTTT.

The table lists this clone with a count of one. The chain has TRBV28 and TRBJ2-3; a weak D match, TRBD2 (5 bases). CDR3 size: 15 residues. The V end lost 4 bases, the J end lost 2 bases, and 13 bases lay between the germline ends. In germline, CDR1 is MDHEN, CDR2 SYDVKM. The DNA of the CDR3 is TGTGCCAGCAGTTCACGAGGGAGTCCCACAGATACGCAGTATTTT. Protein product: CASSSRGSPTDTQYF. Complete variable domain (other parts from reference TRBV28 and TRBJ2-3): DVKVTQSSRYLVKRTGEKVFLECVQDMDHENMFWYRQDPGLGLRLIYFSYDVKMKEKGDIPEGYSVSREKKERFSLILESASTNQTSMYLCASSSRGSPTDTQYFGPGTRLTVL.

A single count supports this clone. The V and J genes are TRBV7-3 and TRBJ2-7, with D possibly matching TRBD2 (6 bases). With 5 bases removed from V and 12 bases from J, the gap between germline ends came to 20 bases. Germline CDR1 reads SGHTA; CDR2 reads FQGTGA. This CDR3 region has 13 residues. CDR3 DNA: TGTGCCAGCAGCCAGATCCCCGGGACTGCGTGGTACTTC. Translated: CASSQIPGTAWYF.

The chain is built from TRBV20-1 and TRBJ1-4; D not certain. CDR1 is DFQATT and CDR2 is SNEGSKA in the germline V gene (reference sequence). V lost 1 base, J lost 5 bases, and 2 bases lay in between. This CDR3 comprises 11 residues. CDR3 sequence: CSARVNEKLFF. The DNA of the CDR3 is TGCAGTGCTAGAGTCAATGAAAAACTGTTTTTT.

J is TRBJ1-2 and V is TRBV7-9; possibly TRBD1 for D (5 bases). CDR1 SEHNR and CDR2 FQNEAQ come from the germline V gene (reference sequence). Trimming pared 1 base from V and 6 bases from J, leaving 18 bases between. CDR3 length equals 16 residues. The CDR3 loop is CASSLGHLGLVDGYTF. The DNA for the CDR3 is TGTGCCAGCAGCTTAGGACATCTGGGACTGGTCGATGGCTACACCTTC. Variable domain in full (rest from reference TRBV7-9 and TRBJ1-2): DTGVSQNPRHKITKRGQNVTFRCDPISEHNRLYWYRQTLGQGPEFLTYFQNEAQLEKSRLLSDRFSAERPKGSFSTLEIQRTEQGDSAMYLCASSLGHLGLVDGYTFGSGTRLTVV.

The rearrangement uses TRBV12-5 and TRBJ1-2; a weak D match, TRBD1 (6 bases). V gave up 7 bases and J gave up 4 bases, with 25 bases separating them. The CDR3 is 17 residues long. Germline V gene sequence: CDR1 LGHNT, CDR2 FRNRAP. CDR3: CASDQTRGASIGYGYTF. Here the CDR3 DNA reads TGTGCTAGTGACCAGACCAGGGGAGCCAGCATAGGCTATGGCTACACCTTC.

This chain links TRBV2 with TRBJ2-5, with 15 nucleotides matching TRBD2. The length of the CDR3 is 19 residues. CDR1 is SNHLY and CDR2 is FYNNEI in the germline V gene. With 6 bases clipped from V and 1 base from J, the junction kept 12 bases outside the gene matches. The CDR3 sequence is CASRTIGLAGGPLQETQYF. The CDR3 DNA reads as TGTGCCAGCAGGACTATCGGACTAGCGGGAGGGCCGCTCCAAGAGACCCAGTACTTC.

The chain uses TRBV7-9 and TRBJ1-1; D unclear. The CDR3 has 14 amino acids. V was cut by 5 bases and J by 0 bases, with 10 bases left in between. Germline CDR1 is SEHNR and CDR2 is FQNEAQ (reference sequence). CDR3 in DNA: TGTGCCAGCAGCATACGGACGGTGAACACTGAAGCTTTCTTT. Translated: CASSIRTVNTEAFF.

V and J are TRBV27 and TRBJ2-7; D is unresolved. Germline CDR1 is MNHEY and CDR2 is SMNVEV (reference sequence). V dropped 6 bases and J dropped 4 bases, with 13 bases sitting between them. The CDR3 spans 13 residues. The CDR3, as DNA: TGTGCCAGCAGATTTGGACCGACTTACGAGCAGTACTTC. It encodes CASRFGPTYEQYF.

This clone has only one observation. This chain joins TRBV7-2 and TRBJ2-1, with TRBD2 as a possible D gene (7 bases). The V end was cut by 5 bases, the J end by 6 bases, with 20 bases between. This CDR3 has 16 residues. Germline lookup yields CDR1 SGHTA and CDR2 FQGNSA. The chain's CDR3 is CASSPRGGGAGNEQFF. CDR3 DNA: TGTGCCAGCAGCCCGAGAGGGGGAGGGGCGGGCAATGAGCAGTTCTTC.

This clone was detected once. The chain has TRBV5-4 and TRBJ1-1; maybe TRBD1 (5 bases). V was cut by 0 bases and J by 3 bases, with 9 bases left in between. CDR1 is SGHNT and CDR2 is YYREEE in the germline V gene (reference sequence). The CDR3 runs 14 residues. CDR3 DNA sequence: TGTGCCAGCAGCTTGGATAGGGGTGACACTGAAGCTTTCTTT. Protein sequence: CASSLDRGDTEAFF. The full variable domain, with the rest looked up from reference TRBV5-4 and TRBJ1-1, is ETGVTQSPTHLIKTRGQQVTLRCSSQSGHNTVSWYQQALGQGPQFIFQYYREEENGRGNFPPRFSGLQFPNYSSELNVNALELDDSALYLCASSLDRGDTEAFFGQGTRLTVV.